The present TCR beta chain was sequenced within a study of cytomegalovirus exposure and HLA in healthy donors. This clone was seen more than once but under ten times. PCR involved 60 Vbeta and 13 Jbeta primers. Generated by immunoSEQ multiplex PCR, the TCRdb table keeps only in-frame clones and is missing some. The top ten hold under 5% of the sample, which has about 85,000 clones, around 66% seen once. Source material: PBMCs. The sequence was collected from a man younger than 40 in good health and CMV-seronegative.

CDR3 in DNA: TGTGCCATCAGCCACAGGGGCGGGAGGCGGGAGACCCAGTACTTC. This sequence encodes CAISHRGGRRETQYF. The J gene is TRBJ2-5, the V gene TRBV10-3; maybe TRBD2 (8 bases). From germline, CDR1 is ENHRY and CDR2 SYGVKD. Trimming removed 6 bases from V and 5 bases from J, with 19 bases in between. This CDR3 contains 15 residues.